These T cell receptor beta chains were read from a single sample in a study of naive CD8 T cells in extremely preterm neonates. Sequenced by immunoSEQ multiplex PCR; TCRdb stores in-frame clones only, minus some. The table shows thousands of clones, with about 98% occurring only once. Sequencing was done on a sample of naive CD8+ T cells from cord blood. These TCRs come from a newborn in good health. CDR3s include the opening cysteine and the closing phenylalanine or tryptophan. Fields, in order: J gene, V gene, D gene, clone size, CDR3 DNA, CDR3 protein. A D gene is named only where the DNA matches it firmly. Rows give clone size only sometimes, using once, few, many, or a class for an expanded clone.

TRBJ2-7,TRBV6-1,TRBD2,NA,TGTGCCAGCAGTGAAGCCACTAGCGGCTCCTACGAGCAGTACTTC,CASSEATSGSYEQYF
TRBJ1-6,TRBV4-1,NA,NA,TGCGCCAGCAGCTTCAGGTTGGAGGGGATTAATTCACCCCTCCACTTT,CASSFRLEGINSPLHF
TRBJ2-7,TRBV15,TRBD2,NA,TGTGCCACCAGCAGAGACCTCCTAGCGGGGGGCCCTCCTAACGAGCAGTACTTC,CATSRDLLAGGPPNEQYF
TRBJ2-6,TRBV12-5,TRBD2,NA,TGTGCTAGTGGTTTGGTGGGAGGGGTTGGGGCCAACGTCCTGACTTTC,CASGLVGGVGANVLTF
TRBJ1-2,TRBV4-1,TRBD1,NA,TGCGCCAGCAGCAAACCGGGACAGGGACGTGGCTACACCTTC,CASSKPGQGRGYTF
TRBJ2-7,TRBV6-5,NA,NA,TGTGCCAGCAGTTACTCCCAGGACTCCTACGAGCAGTACTTC,CASSYSQDSYEQYF
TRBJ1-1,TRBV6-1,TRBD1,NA,TGTGCCAGCAGTGACGTGGACAGGCTGAACACTGAAGCTTTCTTT,CASSDVDRLNTEAFF
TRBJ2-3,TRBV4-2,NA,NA,TGTGCCAGCAGCCAAGATAGGGGGTCCGATACGCAGTATTTT,CASSQDRGSDTQYF
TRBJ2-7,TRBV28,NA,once,TGTGCCAGCAGTTTTGGCGGGCTGCGGGGCGAGCAGTACTTC,CASSFGGLRGEQYF
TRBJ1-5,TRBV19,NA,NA,TGTGCCAGTAGTCCGGGTACATTTAGCAATCAGCCCCAGCATTTT,CASSPGTFSNQPQHF
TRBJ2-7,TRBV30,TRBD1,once,TGTGCCTGGTCCCGGGACAGCTACGAGCAGTACTTC,CAWSRDSYEQYF
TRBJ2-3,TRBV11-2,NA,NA,TGTGCCAGCAGCTTAGCTGCGGATGCGGGAAGGACAGATACGCAGTATTTT,CASSLAADAGRTDTQYF
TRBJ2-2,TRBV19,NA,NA,TGTGCCAGTAGTACGGCCGGGGAGCTGTTTTTT,CASSTAGELFF
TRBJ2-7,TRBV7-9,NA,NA,TGTGCCAGCAGTTCTGTAGGGGCCTACGAGCAGTACTTC,CASSSVGAYEQYF
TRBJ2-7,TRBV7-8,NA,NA,TGTGCCAGCAGTCGGGAATCCTCCTACGAGCAGTACTTC,CASSRESSYEQYF
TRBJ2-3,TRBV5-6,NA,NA,TGTGCCAGCAGCTTAGGAGGGATCACAGATACGCAGTATTTT,CASSLGGITDTQYF
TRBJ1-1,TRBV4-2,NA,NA,TGTGCCAGCAGCCAAGACAGGGAAGCTTTCTTT,CASSQDREAFF